This T cell receptor (beta chain) was found in a study of vaccination and CD4 T cells after COVID-19. On the study more broadly: Post-vaccination samples were procured at a median of 72 days following dose two (range 14 to 241).

This sample's treatment: approximately 10-day PBMC culture with coronavirus spike peptide pools or control peptides (ViraFEST assay). After expanding antigen-specific T cells with peptide pools, ViraFEST sequenced their TCRs. Concerning this clonotype itself: Its antigen remains unknown.

Oncomine TCR Beta short-read sequencing was applied to DNA from cultured CD4+ T cells. TCRdb processed the PCR reads anew with MiXCR; each CDR3 protein has one entry. The profile shows about 11,000 distinct CDR3 sequences, around 40% of them singletons. Germline CDR1 and CDR2: SGHVS and FNYEAQ. The V and J ends lost 3 bases and 4 bases respectively, with 9 bases between them. The CDR3 spans 13 residues. This TCR was recovered from a human donor who had recovered from COVID-19. This chain uses TRBV7-6 with TRBJ2-5; D is uncertain. What was sequenced was CD4+ T cells from blood, cultured in vitro. CDR3 in amino acids: CASSFGIRETQYF. The CDR3 bases are TGTGCCAGCAGCTTCGGAATACGAGAGACCCAGTACTTC.